This T cell receptor beta chain was recorded in a study of blood T cell repertoires in COVID-19. Turning to the study itself: Acute and convalescent COVID-19 specimens originated in the United States, Italy and Spain.

Clones were read by immunoSEQ multiplex PCR, and TCRdb kept only the in-frame ones, dropping some. The data hold a few hundred thousand clones, with around 87% observed a single time. The germline V and J ends were trimmed by 6 bases and 4 bases, with 19 bases remaining between them. The V gene's germline CDR1 is SEHNR and CDR2 FQNEAQ (reference sequence). This CDR3 has 16 amino acids. The TCR comes from a woman aged 70-85 years with active or convalescent COVID-19. The sequenced sample was peripheral blood. The chain recombines TRBV7-9 with TRBJ1-3; D gene ambiguous. The CDR3 sequence: CASRPTPPFLGNTIYF. The DNA for the CDR3 is TGTGCCAGCAGACCTACTCCGCCATTCCTCGGAAACACCATATATTTT.